This T cell receptor beta chain was identified during a study of shared clonotypes between healthy human individuals. Study-wide points: Clonotype sharing levels among donors were expected to vary with sequencing depth. Four donors shared approximately 5% of their naive CD4 clonotypes.

In the original processing: Junction-only immunoSEQ sequences carried no quality scores, so filtering differed. The method was immunoSEQ multiplex PCR; TCRdb's version includes in-frame clones alone and lacks a portion of them. The V and J calls and the clone size are those of that table, but D and trimming were determined from the DNA. The sample has approximately 2.5 million clones, roughly 93% seen once. Naive CD4+ cells were CD45RA-selected; the remaining cells were memory. In regard to this clone: Its specificity is unknown.

The CDR3 length is 18 residues. Trimming removed 1 base from V and 8 bases from J, with 23 bases in between. CDR1 and CDR2 from the germline V gene are MNHEY and SMNVEV (reference sequence). Sequenced sample: naive CD4+ T cells from PBMCs. Subset described: CD45RA+ positively selected. This sequence originates from a man younger than 30 in good health. Some clones in this sample may be carry-over from other donors' samples. The V and J genes are TRBV27 and TRBJ1-4; D is uncertain. As DNA, the CDR3 is TGTGCCAGCAGTTTATGGAGGATGGAGCCAGCAGCCAAGGAAAAACTGTTTTTT. This encodes CASSLWRMEPAAKEKLFF.